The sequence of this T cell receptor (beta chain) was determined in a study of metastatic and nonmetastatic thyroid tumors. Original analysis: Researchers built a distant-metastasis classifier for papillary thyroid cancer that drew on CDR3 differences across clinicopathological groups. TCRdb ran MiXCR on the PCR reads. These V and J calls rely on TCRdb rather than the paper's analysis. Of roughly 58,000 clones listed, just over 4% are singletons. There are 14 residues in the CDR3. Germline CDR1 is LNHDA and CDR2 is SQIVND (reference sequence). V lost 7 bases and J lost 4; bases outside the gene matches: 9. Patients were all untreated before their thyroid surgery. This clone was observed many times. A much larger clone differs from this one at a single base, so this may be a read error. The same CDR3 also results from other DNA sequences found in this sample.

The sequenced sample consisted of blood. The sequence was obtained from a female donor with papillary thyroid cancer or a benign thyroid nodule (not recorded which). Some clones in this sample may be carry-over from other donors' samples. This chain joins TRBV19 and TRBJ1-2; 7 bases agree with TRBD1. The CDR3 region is CASTTQGSRYGYTF. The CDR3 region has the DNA TGTGCCAGTACTACACAGGGGTCCCGCTATGGCTACACCTTC.